These 2 T cell receptor beta chains were all obtained from the same sample, sequenced in a study of CD8 T cells in ankylosing spondylitis (dated by TCRdb to 2016 to 2017). Libraries came from 5' RACE. Sequencer: Illumina HiSeq 2500. TCRdb redid the processing of the public reads, applying fastp at Q25 and MiXCR, and retained in-frame beta chains. Each CDR3 protein gets just one entry, which takes the most common genes and DNA from the rows behind it. The sample includes roughly 120,000 distinct CDR3 sequences, with roughly 15% observed a single time. The ten largest account for under 3% of the sample. Sequenced: blood, either unsorted or a sorted T cell fraction (not recorded which). These receptors all come from a female donor with ankylosing spondylitis or in good health (not recorded which).

This clonotype showed up many times. The rearrangement joins TRBV12-3 or TRBV12-4 to TRBJ2-1; D unresolved. V lost 2 bases to trimming and J lost 5 bases, with 10 bases between them. The CDR3 consists of 14 residues. CDR3 in DNA: TGTGCCAGCAGTTTACCGGTGGGGAACAATGAGCAGTTCTTC. Translating gives CASSLPVGNNEQFF.

This clonotype occurred many times. This chain connects TRBV12-3 or TRBV12-4 to TRBJ2-7; 13 bases map to TRBD2. This CDR3 spans 17 amino acids. V shed 4 bases and J 3 bases; nucleotides not matched to a gene: 9. CDR3 sequence (DNA): TGTGCCAGCAGTTCAGGGACTAGCGGGACTATCTTCTACGAGCAGTACTTC. Translation gives CASSSGTSGTIFYEQYF.